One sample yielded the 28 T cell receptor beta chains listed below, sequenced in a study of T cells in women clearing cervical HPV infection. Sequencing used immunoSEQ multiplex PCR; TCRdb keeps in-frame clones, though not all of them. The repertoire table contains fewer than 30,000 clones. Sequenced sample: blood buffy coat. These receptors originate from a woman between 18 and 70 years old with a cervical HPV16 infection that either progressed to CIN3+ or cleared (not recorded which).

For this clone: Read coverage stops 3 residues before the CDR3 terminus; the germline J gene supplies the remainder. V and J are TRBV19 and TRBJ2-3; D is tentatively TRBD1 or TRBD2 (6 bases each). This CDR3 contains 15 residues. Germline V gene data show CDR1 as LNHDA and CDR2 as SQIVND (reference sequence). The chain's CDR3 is CASLTGLGSNQPQYF. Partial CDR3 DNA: TGTGCCAGCTTGACAGGCCTCGGGAGCAATCAGCCG.

The sequenced part of the CDR3 DNA is TGTGCCTGGAGTGTTACAGGGGGAGGGTACGAC. This encodes CAWSVTGGGYD. The full CDR3 protein reads CAWSVTGGGYDYTF. V is TRBV30 and J is TRBJ1-2; 8 bases are a match to TRBD1. The CDR3 end is not reached by the read, which stops 3 residues before it; the germline J gene fills it in. Germline lookup yields CDR1 GTSNPN and CDR2 SVGIG (reference sequence). The CDR3 covers 14 residues.

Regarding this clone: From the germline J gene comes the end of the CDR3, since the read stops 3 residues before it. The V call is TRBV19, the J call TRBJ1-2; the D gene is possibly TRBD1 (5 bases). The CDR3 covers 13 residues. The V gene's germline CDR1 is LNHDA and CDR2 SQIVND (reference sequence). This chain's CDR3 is CASSGLGVRDYTF. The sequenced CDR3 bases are TGTGCCAGTAGCGGTCTAGGGGTGAGGGAC.

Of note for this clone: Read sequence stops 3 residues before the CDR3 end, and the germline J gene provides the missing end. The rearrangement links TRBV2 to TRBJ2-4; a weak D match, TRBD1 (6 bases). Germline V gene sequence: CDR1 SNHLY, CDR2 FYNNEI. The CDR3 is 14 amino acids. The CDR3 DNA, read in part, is TGTGCCAGCAGTAGAAATCAGGGGAGTTATGGT. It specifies CASSRNQGSYG. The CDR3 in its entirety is CASSRNQGSYGQYF.

CDR3 region: CASSLAGTAQETQYF. The part of the CDR3 DNA that was read is TGTGCCAGCAGCTTGGCCGGGACAGCTCAAGAGACG. The chain joins TRBV7-2 to TRBJ2-3; 7 nucleotides match TRBD1. The sequence runs out 3 residues before the end of the CDR3; the remainder is reconstructed from the germline J gene. The CDR3 loop spans 15 amino acids. Germline lookup yields CDR1 SGHTA and CDR2 FQGNSA.

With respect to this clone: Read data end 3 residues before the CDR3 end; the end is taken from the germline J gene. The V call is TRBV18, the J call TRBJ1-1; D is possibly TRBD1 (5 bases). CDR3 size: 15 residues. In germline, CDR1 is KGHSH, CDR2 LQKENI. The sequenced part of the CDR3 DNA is TGTGCCAGCTCACCGGGGGGAATGACTAATGAAAAA. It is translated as CASSPGGMTNEK. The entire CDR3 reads CASSPGGMTNEKAFF.

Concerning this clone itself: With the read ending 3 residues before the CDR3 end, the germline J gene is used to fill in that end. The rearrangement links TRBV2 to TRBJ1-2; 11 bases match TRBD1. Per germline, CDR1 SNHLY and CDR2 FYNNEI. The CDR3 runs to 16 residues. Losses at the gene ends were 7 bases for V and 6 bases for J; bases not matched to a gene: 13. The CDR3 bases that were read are TGTGCCAGCACATCCAGGACAGGGGGCGAGTTTGATGGC. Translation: CASTSRTGGEFDG. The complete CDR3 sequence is CASTSRTGGEFDGYTF.

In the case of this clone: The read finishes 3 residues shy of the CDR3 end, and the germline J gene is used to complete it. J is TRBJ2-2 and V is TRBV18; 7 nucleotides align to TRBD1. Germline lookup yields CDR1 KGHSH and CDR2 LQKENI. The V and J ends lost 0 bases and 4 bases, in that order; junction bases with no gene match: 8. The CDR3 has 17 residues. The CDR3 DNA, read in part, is TGTGCCAGCTCACCACCGAAGGAGCGACAGGGCACCGGGGAG. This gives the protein CASSPPKERQGTGE. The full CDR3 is CASSPPKERQGTGELFF.

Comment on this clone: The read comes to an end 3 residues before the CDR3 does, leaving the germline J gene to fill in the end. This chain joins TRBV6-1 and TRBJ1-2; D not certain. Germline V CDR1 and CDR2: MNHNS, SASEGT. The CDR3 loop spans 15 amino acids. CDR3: CASSELLAGELDYTF. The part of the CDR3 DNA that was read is TGTGCCAGCAGTGAACTCCTAGCGGGAGAGCTCGAC.

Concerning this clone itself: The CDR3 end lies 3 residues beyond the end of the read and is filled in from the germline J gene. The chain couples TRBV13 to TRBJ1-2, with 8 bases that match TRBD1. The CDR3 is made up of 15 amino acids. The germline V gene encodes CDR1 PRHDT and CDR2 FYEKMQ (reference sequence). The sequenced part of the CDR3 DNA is TGTGCCAGCAGCTTCGATCAGGACAGGGCGGGGGGC. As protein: CASSFDQDRAGG. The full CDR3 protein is CASSFDQDRAGGYTF. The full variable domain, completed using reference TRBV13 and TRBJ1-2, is AAGVIQSPRHLIKEKRETATLKCYPIPRHDTVYWYQQGPGQDPQFLISFYEKMQSDKGSIPDRFSAQQFSDYHSELNMSSLELGDSALYFCASSFDQDRAGGYTFGSGTRLTVV.

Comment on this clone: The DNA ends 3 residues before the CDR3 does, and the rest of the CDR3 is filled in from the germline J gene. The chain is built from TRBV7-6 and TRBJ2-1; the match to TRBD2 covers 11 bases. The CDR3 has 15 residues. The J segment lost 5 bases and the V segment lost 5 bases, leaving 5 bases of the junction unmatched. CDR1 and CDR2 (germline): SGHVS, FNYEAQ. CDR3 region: CASSPLAGGDNEQFF. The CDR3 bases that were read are TGTGCCAGCAGCCCTCTAGCGGGGGGAGACAATGAG. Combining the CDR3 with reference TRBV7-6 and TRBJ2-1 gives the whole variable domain GAGVSQSPRYKVTKRGQDVALRCDPISGHVSLYWYRQALGQGPEFLTYFNYEAQQDKSGLPNDRFSAERPEGSISTLTIQRTEQRDSAMYRCASSPLAGGDNEQFFGPGTRLTVL.

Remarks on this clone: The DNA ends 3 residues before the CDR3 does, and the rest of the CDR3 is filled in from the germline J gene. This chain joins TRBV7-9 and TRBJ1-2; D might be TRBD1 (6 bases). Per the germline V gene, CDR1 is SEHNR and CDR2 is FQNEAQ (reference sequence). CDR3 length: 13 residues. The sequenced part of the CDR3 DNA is TGTGCCAGCCGATCGGGGACAAGGGATGAC. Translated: CASRSGTRDD. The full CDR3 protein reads CASRSGTRDDYTF.

The CDR3 DNA, read in part, is TGTGCCAGCAGCACTAGCGGACAAGAGACG. This codes for CASSTSGQET. The CDR3 in its entirety is CASSTSGQETQYF. V usage is TRBV7-3 and J usage is TRBJ2-3; TRBD2 aligns across 8 bases. The missing CDR3 end, 3 residues past where the read stops, is filled in from the germline J gene. Per germline, CDR1 SGHTA and CDR2 FQGTGA. The CDR3 loop spans 13 amino acids. The whole variable domain, filled in from reference TRBV7-3 and TRBJ2-3, reads GAGVSQTPSNKVTEKGKYVELRCDPISGHTALYWYRQSLGQGPEFLIYFQGTGAADDSGLPNDRFFAVRPEGSVSTLKIQRTERGDSAVYLCASSTSGQETQYFGPGTRLTVL.

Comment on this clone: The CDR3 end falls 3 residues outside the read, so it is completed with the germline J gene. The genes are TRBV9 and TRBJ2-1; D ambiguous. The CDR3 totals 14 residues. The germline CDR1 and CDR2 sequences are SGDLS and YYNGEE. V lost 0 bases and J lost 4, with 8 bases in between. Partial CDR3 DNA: TGTGCCAGCAGCGTAGAGGGCTTTTACAATGAG. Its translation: CASSVEGFYNE. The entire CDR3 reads CASSVEGFYNEQFF.

The CDR3 sequence is CASSPGGWAYEQYF. CDR3 DNA (partial): TGCGCCAGCAGCCCGGGCGGGTGGGCTTACGAG. The chain couples TRBV5-1 to TRBJ2-7; possible D gene TRBD2, 5 bases. The read ends 3 residues shy of where the CDR3 ends; the end is completed using the germline J gene. V lost 4 bases and J 4 bases, leaving 15 bases between the germline ends. CDR1 is SGHRS, CDR2 YFSETQ, per germline. CDR3 size: 14 residues.

The CDR3: CAWSAARRVSSPLFF. The CDR3 DNA, read in part, is TGTGCCTGGAGTGCTGCCCGCAGGGTTAGTTCACCA. This chain uses TRBV30 with TRBJ1-4; D is perhaps TRBD1 (5 bases). The CDR3 end is not reached by the read, which stops 3 residues before it; the germline J gene fills it in. CDR3 length equals 15 residues. Germline V gives CDR1 GTSNPN, CDR2 SVGIG (reference sequence).

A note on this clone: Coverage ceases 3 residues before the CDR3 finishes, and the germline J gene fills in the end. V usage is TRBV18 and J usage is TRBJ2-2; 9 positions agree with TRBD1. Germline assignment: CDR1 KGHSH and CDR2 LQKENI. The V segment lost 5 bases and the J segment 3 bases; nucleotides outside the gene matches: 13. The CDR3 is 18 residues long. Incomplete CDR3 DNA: TGTGCCAGCTCATCCCAAACAGGGGGCGCTTGGGACACCGGGGAG. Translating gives CASSSQTGGAWDTGE. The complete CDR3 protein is CASSSQTGGAWDTGELFF.

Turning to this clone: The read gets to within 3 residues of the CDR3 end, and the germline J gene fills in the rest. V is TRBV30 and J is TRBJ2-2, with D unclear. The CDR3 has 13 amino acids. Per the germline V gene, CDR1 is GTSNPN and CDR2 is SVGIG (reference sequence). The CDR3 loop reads CAWSVLENSPLFF. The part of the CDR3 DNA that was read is TGTGCCTGGAGTGTACTCGAGAATTCACCG.

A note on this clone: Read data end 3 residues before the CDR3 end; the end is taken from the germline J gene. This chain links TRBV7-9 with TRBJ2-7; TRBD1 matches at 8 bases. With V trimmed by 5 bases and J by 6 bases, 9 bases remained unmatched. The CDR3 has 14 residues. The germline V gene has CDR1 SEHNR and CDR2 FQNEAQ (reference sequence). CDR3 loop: CASSRLHTGGEQYF. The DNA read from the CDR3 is TGTGCCAGCAGCCGTTTACACACAGGGGGCGAG. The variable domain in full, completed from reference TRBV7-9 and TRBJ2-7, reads DTGVSQNPRHKITKRGQNVTFRCDPISEHNRLYWYRQTLGQGPEFLTYFQNEAQLEKSRLLSDRFSAERPKGSFSTLEIQRTEQGDSAMYLCASSRLHTGGEQYFGPGTRLTVT.

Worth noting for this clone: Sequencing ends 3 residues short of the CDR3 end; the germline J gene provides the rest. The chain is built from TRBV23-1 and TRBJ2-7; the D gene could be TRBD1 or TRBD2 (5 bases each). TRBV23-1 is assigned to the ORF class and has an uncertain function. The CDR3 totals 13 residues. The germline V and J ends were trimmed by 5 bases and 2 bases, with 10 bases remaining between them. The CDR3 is CASSEGPTYEQYF. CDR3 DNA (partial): TGCGCCAGCAGTGAGGGGCCCACCTACGAG.

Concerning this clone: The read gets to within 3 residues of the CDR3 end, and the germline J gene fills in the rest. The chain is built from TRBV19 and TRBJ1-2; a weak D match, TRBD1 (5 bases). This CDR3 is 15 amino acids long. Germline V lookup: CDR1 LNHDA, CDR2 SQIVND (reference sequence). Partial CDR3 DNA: TGTGCCAGTAGTATTACCAGCGGGGGGTACAATGAC. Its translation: CASSITSGGYND. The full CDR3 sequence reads CASSITSGGYNDYTF.

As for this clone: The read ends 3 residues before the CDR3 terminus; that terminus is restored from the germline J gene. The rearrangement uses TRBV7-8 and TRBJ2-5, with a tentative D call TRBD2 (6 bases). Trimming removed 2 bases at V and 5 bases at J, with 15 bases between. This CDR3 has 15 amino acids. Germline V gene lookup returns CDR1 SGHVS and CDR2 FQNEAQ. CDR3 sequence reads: CASSLYSGLAETQYF. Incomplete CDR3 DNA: TGTGCCAGCAGCTTATATAGCGGATTGGCGGAGACC.

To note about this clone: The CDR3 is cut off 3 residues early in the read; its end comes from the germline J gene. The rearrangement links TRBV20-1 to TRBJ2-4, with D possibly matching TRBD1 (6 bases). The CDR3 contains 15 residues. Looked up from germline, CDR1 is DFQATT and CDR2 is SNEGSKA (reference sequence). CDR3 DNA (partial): TGCAGTGCTTGGGCAGTAGGGACAACCAAAGAGACT. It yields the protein CSAWAVGTTKET. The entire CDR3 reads CSAWAVGTTKETQYF.

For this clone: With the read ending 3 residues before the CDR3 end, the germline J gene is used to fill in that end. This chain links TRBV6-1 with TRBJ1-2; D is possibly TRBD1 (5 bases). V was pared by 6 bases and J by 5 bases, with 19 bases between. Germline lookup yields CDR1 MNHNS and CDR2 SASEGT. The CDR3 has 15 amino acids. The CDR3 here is CASSETGRVGYGYTF. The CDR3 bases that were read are TGTGCCAGCAGCGAAACTGGCAGGGTTGGTTATGGC.

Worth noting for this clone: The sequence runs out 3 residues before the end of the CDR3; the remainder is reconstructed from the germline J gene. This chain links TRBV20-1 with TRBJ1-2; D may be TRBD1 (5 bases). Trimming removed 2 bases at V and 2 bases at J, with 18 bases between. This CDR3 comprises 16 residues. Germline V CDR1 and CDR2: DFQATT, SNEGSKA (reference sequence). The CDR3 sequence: CSARPPQGALNYGYTF. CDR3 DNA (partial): TGCAGTGCTAGACCCCCCCAGGGTGCCTTGAACTATGGC.

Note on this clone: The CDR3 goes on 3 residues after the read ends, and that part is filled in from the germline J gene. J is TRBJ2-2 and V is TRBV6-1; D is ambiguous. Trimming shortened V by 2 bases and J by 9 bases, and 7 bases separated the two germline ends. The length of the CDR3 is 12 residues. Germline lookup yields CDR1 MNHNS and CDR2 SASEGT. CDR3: CASSELKRELFF. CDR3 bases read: TGTGCCAGCAGTGAACTAAAGCGGGAG.

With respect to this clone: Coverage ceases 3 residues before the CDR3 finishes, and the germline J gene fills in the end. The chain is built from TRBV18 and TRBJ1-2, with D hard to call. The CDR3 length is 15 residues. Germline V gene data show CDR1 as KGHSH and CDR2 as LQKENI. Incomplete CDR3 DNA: TGTGCCAGCTCACCCACGACTAGCTCCACCTACGAC. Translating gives CASSPTTSSTYD. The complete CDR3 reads CASSPTTSSTYDYTF. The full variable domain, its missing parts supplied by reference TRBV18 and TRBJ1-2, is NAGVMQNPRHLVRRRGQEARLRCSPMKGHSHVYWYRQLPEEGLKFMVYLQKENIIDESGMPKERFSAEFPKEGPSILRIQQVVRGDSAAYFCASSPTTSSTYDYTFGSGTRLTVV.

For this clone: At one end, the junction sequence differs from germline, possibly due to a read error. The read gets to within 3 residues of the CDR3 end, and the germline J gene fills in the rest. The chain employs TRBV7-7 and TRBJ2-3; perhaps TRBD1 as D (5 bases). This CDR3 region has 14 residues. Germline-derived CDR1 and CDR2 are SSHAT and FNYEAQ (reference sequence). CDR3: CASSSRDSGDTQYF. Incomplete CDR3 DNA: TGTGCTAGCAGCTCCAGGGATTCCGGGGATACG.